This T cell receptor beta chain derives from a study of T-cell memory formation after mild COVID-19. TCRdb used MiXCR to reprocess the 5' RACE reads, holding one entry per CDR3 protein. The sample holds about 470,000 distinct CDR3 sequences; around a sixth are singletons and the top ten take 9% to 15%. Germline V gene data show CDR1 as SGHAT and CDR2 as FQNNGV. The CDR3 sequence is 14 residues long. Trimming took 5 bases from V and 5 from J; bases not matched to a gene: 6. In its sample, this clonotype was seen many times. The J gene is TRBJ2-5, the V gene TRBV11-2; 9 bases map to TRBD1. Sequenced material: PBMCs or a T cell subset sorted from them (not recorded which). The receptor comes from an adult woman who had mild COVID-19 (a few samples of this study predate the infection). Cell type and time point are not known. The CDR3 coding sequence is TGTGCCAGCAGCCCCGGGACAGGGAGGGAGACCCAGTACTTC. Translation gives CASSPGTGRETQYF.